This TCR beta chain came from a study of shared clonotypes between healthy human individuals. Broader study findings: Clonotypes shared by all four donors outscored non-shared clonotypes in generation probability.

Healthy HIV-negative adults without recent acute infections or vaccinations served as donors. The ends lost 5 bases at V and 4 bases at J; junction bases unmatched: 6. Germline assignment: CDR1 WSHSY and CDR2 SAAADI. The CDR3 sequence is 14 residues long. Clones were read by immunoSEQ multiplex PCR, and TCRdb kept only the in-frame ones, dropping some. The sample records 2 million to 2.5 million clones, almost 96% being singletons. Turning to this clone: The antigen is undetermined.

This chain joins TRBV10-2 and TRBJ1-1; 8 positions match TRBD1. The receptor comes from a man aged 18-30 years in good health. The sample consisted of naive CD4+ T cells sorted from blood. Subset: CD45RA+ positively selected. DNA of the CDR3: TGCGCCAGCAGTTTCGACAGGGGTGGCACTGAAGCTTTCTTT. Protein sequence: CASSFDRGGTEAFF.